Below, one T cell receptor (beta chain) is given with its context. This sample was included in a study of OX40 agonist ivuxolimab in advanced cancers. Sampling times: baseline, cycle 4 day 1, cycle 7 day 1. The protocol was immunoSEQ multiplex PCR, while the TCRdb copy is restricted to in-frame clones and leaves out a portion. The sample has roughly 59,000 clones, roughly 88% seen once. Sequences were derived from CD4+ or CD8+ T cells sorted from blood, sampled in a trial of the OX40 agonist ivuxolimab. This receptor was taken from an adult with an advanced solid tumor such as melanoma, head and neck, liver or kidney cancer.

DNA for the CDR3: TGTGCCAGCTCACCAAGCGAACCTTCCTACGAGCAGTACTTC. It codes for CASSPSEPSYEQYF. The V gene is TRBV18, the J gene TRBJ2-7; no definite D call. Germline CDR1 reads KGHSH; CDR2 reads LQKENI. This CDR3 region has 14 residues. Trimming shortened V by 2 bases and J by 1 base, and 9 bases separated the two germline ends.